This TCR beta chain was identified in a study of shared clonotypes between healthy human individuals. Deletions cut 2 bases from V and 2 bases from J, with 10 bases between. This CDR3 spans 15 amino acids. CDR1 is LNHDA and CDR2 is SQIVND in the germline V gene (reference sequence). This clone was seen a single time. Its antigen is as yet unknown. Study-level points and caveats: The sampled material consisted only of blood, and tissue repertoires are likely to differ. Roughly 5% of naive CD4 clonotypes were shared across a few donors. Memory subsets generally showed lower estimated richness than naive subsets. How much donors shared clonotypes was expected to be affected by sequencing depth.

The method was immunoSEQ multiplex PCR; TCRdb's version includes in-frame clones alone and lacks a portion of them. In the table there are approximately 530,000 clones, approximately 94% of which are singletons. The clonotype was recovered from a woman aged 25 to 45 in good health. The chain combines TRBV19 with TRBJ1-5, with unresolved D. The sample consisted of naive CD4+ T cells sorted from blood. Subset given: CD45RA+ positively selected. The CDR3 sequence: CASSIRRTRNQPQHF. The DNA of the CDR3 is TGTGCCAGTAGTATACGGCGGACCCGCAATCAGCCCCAGCATTTT.